Listed below are T cell receptor beta chains from one sample, sequenced in a study of OX40 agonist ivuxolimab in advanced cancers. The table came from immunoSEQ multiplex PCR; TCRdb's copy has only in-frame clones and leaves some out. Here the sample spans approximately 87,000 clones, 92% being singletons. Sequenced here: CD4+ or CD8+ T cells sorted from blood, sampled in a trial of the OX40 agonist ivuxolimab. These receptors all come from an adult with an advanced solid tumor such as melanoma, head and neck, liver or kidney cancer. Each CDR3 is given with its conserved first and last residue. The D gene is left open where the match is weak. Where a row states a size, it is once, few, many or the class of an expanded clone; other rows omit it.

clone size	J gene	V gene	D gene	CDR3 protein	CDR3 DNA
.	TRBJ2-7	TRBV7-2	TRBD1	CASSLVSGQGFDYEQYF	TGTGCCAGCAGCTTAGTTTCCGGACAGGGTTTTGACTACGAGCAGTACTTC
few	TRBJ2-1	TRBV30	.	CAWSWDGPNEQFF	TGTGCCTGGAGTTGGGACGGGCCAAATGAGCAGTTCTTC
.	TRBJ2-1	TRBV5-1	.	CASSLVGRNYNEQFF	TGCGCCAGCAGCTTGGTCGGCAGGAACTACAATGAGCAGTTCTTC
.	TRBJ2-5	TRBV5-6	TRBD2	CASSLLASSETQYF	TGTGCCAGCAGCTTACTAGCGTCCTCCGAGACCCAGTACTTC
.	TRBJ2-3	TRBV2	TRBD1	CASRTGSTDTQYF	TGTGCCAGCAGGACAGGGAGCACAGATACGCAGTATTTT
.	TRBJ2-2	TRBV27	.	CASSFTGIAGELFF	TGTGCCAGCAGTTTCACAGGGATCGCCGGGGAGCTGTTTTTT
.	TRBJ1-1	TRBV29-1	.	CSVDRGGLNTEAFF	TGCAGCGTTGATCGGGGGGGCCTGAACACTGAAGCTTTCTTT
.	TRBJ2-2	TRBV19	.	CASSITANTGELFF	TGTGCCAGTAGTATAACGGCAAACACCGGGGAGCTGTTTTTT
.	TRBJ2-2	TRBV2	.	CASCRAVNTGELFF	TGTGCCAGCTGCCGGGCTGTTAACACCGGGGAGCTGTTTTTT
.	TRBJ1-5	TRBV28	.	CASSLSPPSVNNQPQHF	TGTGCCAGCAGTTTATCCCCTCCCTCGGTGAACAATCAGCCCCAGCATTTT
.	TRBJ1-2	TRBV19	TRBD1	CASSTDQGAPANYGYTF	TGTGCCAGTAGTACTGACCAGGGGGCGCCTGCTAACTATGGCTACACCTTC